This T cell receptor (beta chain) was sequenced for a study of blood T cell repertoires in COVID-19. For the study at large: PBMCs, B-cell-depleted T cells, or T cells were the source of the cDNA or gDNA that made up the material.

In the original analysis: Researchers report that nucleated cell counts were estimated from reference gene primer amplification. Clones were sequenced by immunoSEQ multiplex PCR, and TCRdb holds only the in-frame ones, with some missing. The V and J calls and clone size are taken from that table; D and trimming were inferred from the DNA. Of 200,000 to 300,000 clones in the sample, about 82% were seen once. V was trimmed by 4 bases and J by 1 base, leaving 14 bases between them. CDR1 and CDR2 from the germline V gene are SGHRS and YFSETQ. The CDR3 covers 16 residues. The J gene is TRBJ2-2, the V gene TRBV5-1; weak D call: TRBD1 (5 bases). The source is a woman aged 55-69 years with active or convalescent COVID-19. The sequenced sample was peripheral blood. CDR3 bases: TGCGCCAGCAGCACGTTACCAGGGCAGAACACCGGGGAGCTGTTTTTT. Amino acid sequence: CASSTLPGQNTGELFF.